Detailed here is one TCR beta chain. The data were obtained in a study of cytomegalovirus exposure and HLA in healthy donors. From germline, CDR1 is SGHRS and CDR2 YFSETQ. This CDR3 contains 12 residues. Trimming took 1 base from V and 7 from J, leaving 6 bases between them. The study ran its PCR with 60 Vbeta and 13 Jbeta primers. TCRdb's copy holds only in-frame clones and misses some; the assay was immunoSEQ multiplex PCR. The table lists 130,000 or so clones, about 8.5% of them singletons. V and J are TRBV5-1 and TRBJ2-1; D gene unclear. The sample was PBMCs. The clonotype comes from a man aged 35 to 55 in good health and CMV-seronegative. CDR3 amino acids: CASSLFSNEQFF. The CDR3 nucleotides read TGCGCCAGCAGCTTGTTTAGTAATGAGCAGTTCTTC.